What follows describes a single T cell receptor (beta chain). Germline V gives CDR1 SGHTA, CDR2 FQGTGA. This CDR3 region has 17 residues. With 5 bases clipped from V and 7 bases from J, the junction kept 13 bases outside the gene matches. This sample was included in a study of blood T cell repertoires in COVID-19. Using immunoSEQ multiplex PCR, the repertoire was profiled, and TCRdb retains in-frame clones only, with some absent. The sample consists of roughly 200,000 clones, roughly 90% of them appearing once. This clonotype was obtained from a man between 18 and 35 years old with acute COVID-19. The sample taken for sequencing was PBMCs or T cells enriched from blood (not recorded which). The V and J genes are TRBV7-3 and TRBJ2-2, with TRBD2 matching over 10 bases. The CDR3 nucleotides read TGTGCCAGCAGCCCCCTCTCCGGGACTAGCGCTGGCGGGGAGCTGTTTTTT. Protein sequence: CASSPLSGTSAGGELFF.